This TCR beta chain was documented in a study of early T cells in non-severe SARS-CoV-2 infection. Across the whole study: Chains were unpaired, as sequencing was done on bulk RNA from unsorted whole blood. The study, taken as a whole, reports: VDJdb-based annotation leaned toward anti-spike CD8 responses and missed private and CD4 specificities.

Unique molecular identifiers tagged individual cDNA molecules. From the 5' RACE reads, TCRdb called clonotypes with MiXCR, one entry per CDR3 protein. Found here are around 46,000 distinct CDR3 sequences, roughly 5.3% of them singletons; the top ten hold roughly 4.7%. V was clipped by 4 bases and J by 1 base; unmatched bases: 10. Per the germline V gene, CDR1 is ENHRY and CDR2 is SYGVKD. This CDR3 is 16 amino acids long. In its sample, this clonotype was seen many times. The antigen is not known. V and J are TRBV10-3 and TRBJ2-7; 7 bases line up with TRBD1. The clonotype originates from an adult who was a healthcare worker with PCR-confirmed SARS-CoV-2 infection or an uninfected control (not recorded which). The source material was whole blood. The CDR3: CAISARTGTESYEQYF. CDR3 nucleotides: TGTGCCATCAGTGCGCGAACCGGGACAGAGTCCTACGAGCAGTACTTC.